The 24 T cell receptor beta chains below were found in one sample sequenced in a study of blood T cell repertoires in COVID-19. Clones were sequenced by immunoSEQ multiplex PCR, and TCRdb holds only the in-frame ones, with some missing. This table holds about 160,000 clones, almost 85% found once. Material for sequencing was peripheral blood. The source is a man aged 40-50 years who had recovered from COVID-19.

This clone was seen a few times. This chain links TRBV9 with TRBJ1-3, with D hard to call. Per the germline V gene, CDR1 is SGDLS and CDR2 is YYNGEE. The CDR3 sequence is 15 residues long. Trimming pared 3 bases from V and 3 bases from J, leaving 13 bases between. The CDR3 sequence: CASSASQSGGNTIYF. Here the CDR3 DNA reads TGTGCCAGCAGCGCCTCACAGAGTGGTGGAAACACCATATATTTT.

This clone is a singleton in its sample. The chain employs TRBV18 and TRBJ1-2; D ambiguous. CDR3 length equals 14 residues. Per the germline V gene, CDR1 is KGHSH and CDR2 is LQKENI. Trimming left V 6 bases short and J 2 bases short, with 13 bases between. The CDR3 sequence is CASSFGETNYGYTF. The CDR3 DNA sequence: TGTGCCAGCTCGTTCGGGGAGACAAACTATGGCTACACCTTC.

V and J are TRBV27 and TRBJ1-1, with D possibly TRBD1 on 5 matching bases. This CDR3 contains 13 residues. The V end lost 5 bases, the J end lost 5 bases, and 12 bases lay between the germline ends. The germline V gene encodes CDR1 MNHEY and CDR2 SMNVEV (reference sequence). The CDR3, as DNA: TGTGCCAGCAGTCGAGCAGGGTGGACTGAAGCTTTCTTT. Protein product: CASSRAGWTEAFF.

The J gene is TRBJ2-1, the V gene TRBV7-9; D possibly corresponds to TRBD2 (5 bases). CDR3 size: 13 residues. V dropped 6 bases and J dropped 10 bases, with 16 bases sitting between them. Germline CDR1 SEHNR, CDR2 FQNEAQ (reference sequence). CDR3 in amino acids: CASSSSRPAEQFF. The CDR3 bases are TGTGCCAGCAGTTCTAGCAGACCTGCAGAGCAGTTCTTC.

The rearrangement joins TRBV7-2 to TRBJ2-3; perhaps TRBD2 as D (6 bases). Germline V CDR1 and CDR2: SGHTA, FQGNSA. The V end lost 2 bases, the J end lost 4 bases, and 13 bases lay between the germline ends. There are 15 residues in the CDR3. The CDR3 here is CASSLTGTGADTQYF. The CDR3 DNA reads as TGTGCCAGCAGCTTAACCGGGACGGGGGCAGATACGCAGTATTTT.

The chain uses TRBV6-6 and TRBJ1-2; D remains ambiguous. The length of the CDR3 is 13 residues. Germline CDR1 and CDR2: MNHNY and SVGAGI (reference sequence). Trimming left V 10 bases short and J 3 bases short, with 15 bases between. CDR3 sequence reads: CATKDRGDYGYTF. CDR3 sequence (DNA): TGTGCCACCAAGGACCGGGGTGACTATGGCTACACCTTC.

J is TRBJ1-1 and V is TRBV19; D remains ambiguous. The CDR3 loop spans 14 amino acids. Germline V gene sequence: CDR1 LNHDA, CDR2 SQIVND (reference sequence). V dropped 0 bases and J dropped 2 bases, with 7 bases sitting between them. The CDR3: CASSIESTNTEAFF. For the CDR3, the DNA is TGTGCCAGTAGTATAGAGTCGACTAACACTGAAGCTTTCTTT.

The genes are TRBV7-9 and TRBJ2-2; TRBD1 aligns across 11 bases. V was clipped by 5 bases and J by 4 bases; unmatched bases: 12. The V gene's germline CDR1 is SEHNR and CDR2 FQNEAQ (reference sequence). The CDR3 has 18 amino acids. This CDR3 is CASSHKRGTGGITGELFF. DNA of the CDR3: TGTGCCAGCAGCCATAAGAGGGGGACAGGGGGAATCACCGGGGAGCTGTTTTTT. The full variable domain, with the rest looked up from reference TRBV7-9 and TRBJ2-2, is DTGVSQNPRHKITKRGQNVTFRCDPISEHNRLYWYRQTLGQGPEFLTYFQNEAQLEKSRLLSDRFSAERPKGSFSTLEIQRTEQGDSAMYLCASSHKRGTGGITGELFFGEGSRLTVL.

This chain joins TRBV15 and TRBJ2-7; 9 nucleotides line up with TRBD1. CDR1 and CDR2 (germline): LNHNV, YYDKDF (reference sequence). Germline trimming cut 3 bases from V and 6 bases from J; bases unmatched to any gene: 9. The CDR3 loop spans 15 amino acids. DNA for the CDR3: TGTGCCACCAGCAGGAGGGGACAGGGAGTCGTCGAGCAGTACTTC. As protein: CATSRRGQGVVEQYF.

The chain couples TRBV6-1 to TRBJ1-5, with D perhaps TRBD1 (5 bases). Per the germline V gene, CDR1 is MNHNS and CDR2 is SASEGT. This CDR3 is 13 amino acids long. The V end was cut by 5 bases, the J end by 7 bases, with 12 bases between. CDR3 sequence (DNA): TGTGCCAGCAGTCCGACAGCCAACCAGCCCCAGCATTTT. Translating gives CASSPTANQPQHF.

The genes are TRBV3-1 (or the pseudogene TRBV3-2) and TRBJ1-6; D perhaps matches TRBD1 (5 bases). V lost 2 bases to trimming and J lost 12 bases, with 17 bases between them. The CDR3 length is 15 residues. Germline V gene data show CDR1 as LGHDT and CDR2 as YNNKEL (reference sequence). This CDR3 is CASSQQGGIHLPLHF. The CDR3 region has the DNA TGTGCCAGCAGCCAACAGGGTGGTATCCATTTACCCCTCCACTTT.

This chain connects TRBV4-1 to TRBJ2-5; 7 bases are shared with TRBD1. After removal of 0 bases from V and 5 bases from J, the junction contained 0 bases not matched to a gene. Germline V gives CDR1 MGHRA, CDR2 YSYEKL. CDR3 length: 13 amino acids. CDR3 region: CASSQDRGETQYF. In DNA form, the CDR3 reads TGCGCCAGCAGCCAAGACAGGGGGGAGACCCAGTACTTC.

The sample holds one count of this clone. This chain joins TRBV6-2 or TRBV6-3 and TRBJ2-5; D unclear. The CDR3 is made up of 14 amino acids. Per the germline V gene, CDR1 is MNHEY and CDR2 is SVGEGT. V lost 5 bases to trimming and J lost 1 base, with 11 bases between them. CDR3 bases: TGTGCCAGCAGTCGACGCGGATTCCAAGAGACCCAGTACTTC. Translation: CASSRRGFQETQYF.

The chain links TRBV2 to TRBJ2-4; the D is unclear. V was pared by 6 bases and J by 8 bases, with 11 bases between. This CDR3 has 12 amino acids. The germline gives CDR1 SNHLY, CDR2 FYNNEI. CDR3 sequence (DNA): TGTGCCAGCAGGTTGGGCATAGACATTCAGTACTTC. Its protein product is CASRLGIDIQYF.

The chain is built from TRBV7-9 and TRBJ1-2; D is undetermined. Per germline, CDR1 SEHNR and CDR2 FQNEAQ (reference sequence). CDR3 length equals 13 residues. The germline V and J ends were trimmed by 7 bases and 2 bases, with 11 bases remaining between them. Written as DNA, the CDR3 is TGTGCCAGCACACCGGCGGCAAACTATGGCTACACCTTC. Translated, it gives CASTPAANYGYTF.

V usage is TRBV15 and J usage is TRBJ2-6, with D tentatively TRBD1 (5 bases). Germline lookup yields CDR1 LNHNV and CDR2 YYDKDF (reference sequence). The CDR3 is 15 amino acids. Deletions cut 7 bases from V and 0 bases from J, with 10 bases between. The CDR3 loop reads CATKDSYSGANVLTF. CDR3 nucleotides: TGTGCCACCAAAGACAGTTACTCTGGGGCCAACGTCCTGACTTTC. Based on the CDR3 plus reference TRBV15 and TRBJ2-6, the full variable domain is DAMVIQNPRYQVTQFGKPVTLSCSQTLNHNVMYWYQQKSSQAPKLLFHYYDKDFNNEADTPDNFQSRRPNTSFCFLDIRSPGLGDTAMYLCATKDSYSGANVLTFGAGSRLTVL.

J is TRBJ1-3 and V is TRBV5-1; D may be TRBD1 (6 bases). This CDR3 spans 15 amino acids. V was cut by 4 bases and J by 2 bases, with 13 bases left in between. The germline V gene encodes CDR1 SGHRS and CDR2 YFSETQ. CDR3 in DNA: TGCGCCAGCAGCCCCTCGACAGGACCTGGAAACACCATATATTTT. Its protein product is CASSPSTGPGNTIYF.

This sequence joins TRBV7-9 and TRBJ2-7; 8 nucleotides align to TRBD1. The CDR3 loop spans 16 amino acids. Per germline, CDR1 SEHNR and CDR2 FQNEAQ (reference sequence). J was trimmed by 5 bases and V by 1 base; bases with no gene match: 10. The CDR3 coding sequence is TGTGCCAGCAGCTTAGTACCCGGACAGGGATCCCACGAGCAGTACTTC. This translates into CASSLVPGQGSHEQYF.

This chain uses TRBV27 with TRBJ2-7; a weak D match, TRBD2 (6 bases). Germline V CDR1 and CDR2: MNHEY, SMNVEV (reference sequence). This CDR3 is built from 14 residues. Trimming removed 2 bases from V and 2 bases from J, with 10 bases in between. The CDR3 sequence: CASSLGTPPYEQYF. CDR3 sequence (DNA): TGTGCCAGCAGTTTAGGGACTCCCCCCTACGAGCAGTACTTC.

This clone was picked up a small number of times. The gene calls are TRBV4-2 and TRBJ2-5, with 7 bases fitting TRBD2. Trimming took 6 bases from V and 7 from J; bases not matched to a gene: 11. The CDR3 loop spans 14 amino acids. Per germline, CDR1 LGHNA and CDR2 YNFKEQ. The CDR3 is CASRAGSTWRTQYF. In DNA, the CDR3 is TGTGCCAGCAGAGCGGGGTCAACTTGGCGGACCCAGTACTTC.

DNA of the CDR3: TGTGCCAGCAGCTTAGGCCTGGGGGGTACAGATACGCAGTATTTT. Amino acids: CASSLGLGGTDTQYF. This chain joins TRBV13 and TRBJ2-3, with D perhaps matching TRBD2 (6 bases). The germline V gene has CDR1 PRHDT and CDR2 FYEKMQ (reference sequence). The CDR3 runs to 15 residues. Between the trimmed V and J ends, which lost 0 bases and 3 bases, there was a span of 10 bases. Full variable domain (missing parts from reference TRBV13 and TRBJ2-3): AAGVIQSPRHLIKEKRETATLKCYPIPRHDTVYWYQQGPGQDPQFLISFYEKMQSDKGSIPDRFSAQQFSDYHSELNMSSLELGDSALYFCASSLGLGGTDTQYFGPGTRLTVL.

This chain connects TRBV29-1 to TRBJ1-2; 7 bases agree with TRBD1. J gave up 8 bases and V 1 base, and 7 bases lay outside the gene matches. The CDR3 spans 13 residues. The V gene's germline CDR1 is SQVTM and CDR2 ANQGSEA. The CDR3 region has the DNA TGCAGCGTTGAAGTCCAGGGGGGATTGGGCTACACCTTC. Its protein product is CSVEVQGGLGYTF. Complete variable domain (other parts from reference TRBV29-1 and TRBJ1-2): SAVISQKPSRDICQRGTSLTIQCQVDSQVTMMFWYRQQPGQSLTLIATANQGSEATYESGFVIDKFPISRPNLTFSTLTVSNMSPEDSSIYLCSVEVQGGLGYTFGSGTRLTVV.

The chain carries TRBV6-2 or TRBV6-3 and TRBJ2-3, with TRBD2 matching 7 bases. The V gene's germline CDR1 is MNHEY and CDR2 SVGEGT. V shed 2 bases and J 1 base; nucleotides not matched to a gene: 12. There are 18 residues in the CDR3. CDR3 in amino acids: CASSYRRLALLGTDTQYF. The CDR3 nucleotides are TGTGCCAGCAGTTACCGAAGACTAGCACTTCTCGGCACAGATACGCAGTATTTT.

The rearrangement joins TRBV11-3 to TRBJ1-6; D might be TRBD1 (6 bases). CDR3 length equals 16 residues. Germline V lookup: CDR1 SGHNT, CDR2 YENEEA. The V gene lost 1 base and the J gene lost 1 base, with 8 bases spanning the gap. The CDR3 spells CASSLVGGSYNSPLHF. The CDR3 DNA is TGTGCCAGCAGCTTAGTAGGGGGTTCCTATAATTCACCCCTCCACTTT.